The T cell receptor (beta chain) under discussion was sequenced for a study of blood T cell repertoires in COVID-19 (dated by TCRdb to 2020 to 2022). For the wider study: The collaborator samples originated in the United States, Italy and Spain and spanned the acute and convalescent phases of COVID-19. The prospective study material was composed of cDNA or gDNA derived from T cells, B-cell-depleted T cells, or PBMCs. Subjects who had been exposed to COVID-19, were actively infected with it, or had recovered from it provided the deeply sampled blood TCRbeta repertoires that made up the dataset. A freely available public database, intended as a resource for researchers studying the immune response to SARS-CoV-2, is where the repertoires were released. Samples were obtained from the ongoing ImmuneRACE study (first 160 participants) and from 950 to 1,500 subjects provided by 6 global collaborators. Nearly every sample came with metadata listing a de-identified subject ID, COVID-19 status, age in years and sex. Where HLA class I and class II types were available, the types were taken from metadata supplied by the sample provider, not from assay-based typing. The research as a whole found: The amount of clinical and demographic metadata varied by source and participant and was provided uncurated.

Each collaborating institution followed its own protocols to collect whole blood in K2EDTA tubes. Collaborator samples were shipped for TCRbeta analysis as frozen whole blood, isolated PBMCs, or DNA extracted from either sample type. The immunoSEQ Assay, a bias-controlled multiplex PCR, was used to amplify TCRbeta CDR3 regions from genomic DNA. Processing in the source paper ran as follows. The number of nucleated cells in each sample was estimated by amplification of reference gene primers within the assay. Sequence reads were collapsed and filtered to measure the absolute abundance of every unique TCRbeta CDR3 rearrangement. For each sample, productive Simpson clonality was calculated as the square root of Simpson's diversity index across productive rearrangements. TCRdb obtained this table from immuneACCESS and retained in-frame rearrangements with V and J assigned. These tables miss some clones; where compared with another copy, unresolved V genes account for less than half of the shortfall, and the remainder is unexplained. V and J calls plus clone size are reproduced from that table; the DNA served to infer D and trimming. In this sample the table shows a few hundred thousand clones, roughly 90% of which occur a single time. 2% to 3% of the sample goes to the ten largest clones.

CDR1 and CDR2, per the germline V gene (reference sequence), are LNHDA and SQIVND. Reading from cysteine to phenylalanine, the CDR3 counts 15 amino acids. Only the CDR3 DNA is retained, 45 bases long and in frame from the first base. Trimming leaves V shorter by 3 bases and J shorter by 2 bases, with the junction holding 3 bases beyond the gene matches. Remarks on this clone: The antigen it binds to is not known. No base quality information exists; no much larger clone differs at one position.

This TCR was sampled from a man younger than 35 with active or convalescent COVID-19. Sequenced: peripheral blood. Here the chain combines TRBV19 and TRBJ2-3, with TRBD1 identical over 9 junction bases. Read as DNA, the sequence is TGTGCCAGTAGTATGGACAGGGGACACACAGATACGCAGTATTTT. It specifies CASSMDRGHTDTQYF.